These 22 T cell receptor beta chains were sequenced from one sample in a study of regulatory T cells in long-lasting Graves disease. Construction of TCR beta libraries relied on iRepertoire HTBI primers and on Arm-PCR targeting CDR3 regions. TCRdb recomputed calls from the multiplex PCR reads with MiXCR, one row per CDR3 protein. This sample carries a few hundred thousand distinct CDR3 sequences, 10% to 15% of them seen once, and the ten largest clones take approximately 20%. Time point reported: newly diagnosed GD, antithyroid drugs for less than 3 months. PBMCs provided the RNA from which the TCR library was made. A further study also used this sample, focusing on T cells in Graves' hyperthyroidism and ophthalmopathy.

The sequencing used peripheral blood mononuclear cells (PBMCs), collected at new diagnosis, from a patient treated with antithyroid drugs. These TCRs come from a woman aged 18-30 years with Graves disease.

Comment on this clonotype: Given a much more abundant clone one base away, this may be a read error. The chain has TRBV15 and TRBJ2-7, with 13 nucleotides matching TRBD2. Germline values: CDR1 LNHNV, CDR2 YYDKDF (reference sequence). After removal of 6 bases from V and 6 bases from J, the junction contained 11 bases not matched to a gene. This CDR3 has 16 amino acids. This CDR3 is CATRRPGLAGACEQYF. The CDR3 DNA sequence: TGTGCCACCAGGAGACCAGGACTAGCGGGAGCTTGCGAGCAGTACTTC.

The genes are TRBV7-6 and TRBJ1-4, with D hard to call. The CDR3 is 16 residues long. Germline V gene lookup returns CDR1 SGHVS and CDR2 FNYEAQ. Trimming stripped 5 bases from V and 5 bases from J, with 18 bases between. Written as DNA, the CDR3 is TGTGCCAGCAGCGTCAGCAGCGTTGAGTCAAATGAAAAACTGTTTTTT. It yields the protein CASSVSSVESNEKLFF.

CDR3 sequence (DNA): TGTGCCAGCAGTCCACCGATTCCCACAGATACGCAGTATTTT. This encodes CASSPPIPTDTQYF. The chain links TRBV12-3 or TRBV12-4 to TRBJ2-3; D gene uncertain. The CDR3 contains 14 residues. V lost 5 bases to trimming and J lost 2 bases, with 11 bases between them.

Notes on this clonotype: This may be a read error: a much more frequent sequence differs by one nucleotide. The chain links TRBV6-1 to TRBJ2-7; D gene unclear. The CDR3 runs 13 residues. The germline V gene encodes CDR1 MNHNS and CDR2 SASEGT. The CDR3 reads CANSNRHDYEQYF. The CDR3 DNA reads TGTGCCAACAGTAACAGACATGACTACGAGCAGTACTTC.

This clonotype was counted only a few times. The rearrangement uses TRBV4-1 and TRBJ2-2, with 12 bases matching TRBD2. Germline CDR1 MGHRA, CDR2 YSYEKL. CDR3 length: 17 amino acids. The V segment lost 3 bases and the J segment 7 bases; nucleotides outside the gene matches: 9. CDR3 nucleotide sequence: TGCGCCAGCAGCCAGCTAGCGGGGGGGATTCGGATCGGGGAGCTGTTTTTT. As protein: CASSQLAGGIRIGELFF.

This clonotype was detected ten times or more. The rearrangement uses TRBV16 and TRBJ2-3, with TRBD2 as a possible D gene (8 bases). There are 21 residues in the CDR3. The V gene's germline CDR1 is KGHSY and CDR2 FQNENV. Trimming removed 4 bases at V and 3 bases at J, with 32 bases between. CDR3 residues: CASSPEWGTAGDELGTDTQYF. CDR3 in DNA: TGTGCCAGCAGCCCGGAATGGGGGACAGCGGGAGATGAATTAGGAACAGATACGCAGTATTTT.

This clonotype occurred many times. The V call is TRBV7-3, the J call TRBJ2-1; TRBD1 might be the D (6 bases). The V gene's germline CDR1 is SGHTA and CDR2 FQGTGA. V was pared by 6 bases and J by 10 bases, with 19 bases between. CDR3 length equals 14 residues. The CDR3 loop is CASSLARGRGEQFF. CDR3 nucleotides: TGTGCCAGCAGTCTCGCCAGGGGAAGGGGGGAGCAGTTCTTC.

This clonotype was detected a few times. The chain links TRBV27 to TRBJ2-5; 7 positions agree with TRBD1. The CDR3 covers 14 residues. The V segment lost 6 bases and the J segment 5 bases; nucleotides outside the gene matches: 9. Germline V lookup: CDR1 MNHEY, CDR2 SMNVEV (reference sequence). CDR3: CASRQLGTEETQYF. CDR3 nucleotide sequence: TGTGCCAGCAGACAACTAGGGACAGAGGAGACCCAGTACTTC.

This clonotype was picked up many times. The junction differs from germline at one of its ends, possibly a read error. V is TRBV30 and J is TRBJ1-1; no firm D call. Germline V gives CDR1 GTSNPN, CDR2 SVGIG (reference sequence). CDR3 size: 14 residues. CDR3 sequence reads: CAWSPGWGQISPSF. DNA of the CDR3: TGTGCCTGGAGCCCCGGTTGGGGTCAGATTAGTCCCTCCTTT.

The V and J genes are TRBV4-3 and TRBJ1-1; the D gene is possibly TRBD1 (5 bases). V lost 4 bases, J lost 6 bases, and 15 bases lay in between. CDR3 length: 14 residues. Per the germline V gene, CDR1 is LGHNA and CDR2 is YSLEER. In DNA form, the CDR3 reads TGCGCCAGCAGCCTCCTAAGGGGTTTTGCTGAAGCTTTCTTT. It translates to CASSLLRGFAEAFF.

The table lists this clonotype with many counts. This sequence joins TRBV2 and TRBJ1-2, with TRBD1 matching 7 bases. The V and J ends lost 6 bases and 1 base, in that order; junction bases with no gene match: 8. The germline gives CDR1 SNHLY, CDR2 FYNNEI. This CDR3 spans 15 amino acids. The DNA of the CDR3 is TGTGCCAGCAGCCCCGGGACAGCACTTAACTATGGCTACACCTTC. Translating gives CASSPGTALNYGYTF.

This clonotype was counted many times. The CDR3 region is CASSPHARDSEFF. The CDR3, as DNA: TGTGCCAGCAGCCCACACGCTAGGGACTCAGAGTTCTTC. The chain employs TRBV14 and TRBJ2-1; D is possibly TRBD2 (6 bases). The CDR3 has 13 residues. Trimming stripped 4 bases from V and 14 bases from J, with 18 bases between. Germline V lookup: CDR1 SGHDN, CDR2 FVKESK.

This clonotype appeared many times. This chain connects TRBV14 to TRBJ2-2; either TRBD1 or TRBD2 may fit D (5 bases each). This CDR3 spans 18 amino acids. Per the germline V gene, CDR1 is SGHDN and CDR2 is FVKESK. V lost 4 bases to trimming and J lost 0 bases, with 18 bases between them. The CDR3 DNA reads as TGTGCCAGCAGCCCACACAGGTGGGCCGGGACGAACACCGGGGAGCTGTTTTTT. Its protein product is CASSPHRWAGTNTGELFF.

This clonotype was picked up many times. The V call is TRBV6-1, the J call TRBJ2-4; D gene unclear. V lost 4 bases to trimming and J lost 9 bases, with 13 bases between them. The CDR3 consists of 13 residues. Germline assignment: CDR1 MNHNS and CDR2 SASEGT. The CDR3 bases are TGTGCCAGCAGTGCCCCCCGGGCCCCCATTCAGTACTTC. As protein: CASSAPRAPIQYF.

This clonotype was recorded many times. The gene calls are TRBV12-5 and TRBJ2-3; D is unclear. CDR3 length: 16 amino acids. V lost 1 base to trimming and J lost 0 bases, with 11 bases between them. Germline V CDR1 and CDR2: LGHNT, FRNRAP. In DNA form, the CDR3 reads TGTGCTAGTGGTTTGGGGGCTCGCCTTAGCACAGATACGCAGTATTTT. It specifies CASGLGARLSTDTQYF.

This clonotype occurred a few times. Its ends do not fully match the called genes, so a read error is possible. The rearrangement links TRBV20-1 to TRBJ1-1; D gene unclear. The CDR3 extends over 14 amino acids. Germline V gives CDR1 DFQATT, CDR2 SNEGSKA (reference sequence). The CDR3 DNA sequence: TGCAGTGCCCGGGGAGGCGGAACGAACACTGAAGCTCTCTTT. This gives the protein CSARGGGTNTEALF.

This clonotype was counted only a few times. The J gene is TRBJ1-5, the V gene TRBV6-5; D is undetermined. CDR3 length: 16 amino acids. Looked up from germline, CDR1 is MNHEY and CDR2 is SVGAGI. V was clipped by 4 bases and J by 6 bases, with 19 bases between them. The CDR3 sequence: CASSSAFLGSVQPQHF. CDR3 nucleotides: TGTGCCAGCAGTTCTGCCTTCCTAGGGTCGGTTCAGCCCCAGCATTTT.

At least ten counts were recorded for this clonotype. This chain joins TRBV15 and TRBJ1-4; 7 bases fit TRBD1. Germline CDR1 LNHNV, CDR2 YYDKDF (reference sequence). The length of the CDR3 is 16 residues. J gave up 4 bases and V 2 bases, and 7 bases lay outside the gene matches. For the CDR3, the DNA is TGTGCCACCAGCAGATACGGGACAGAGAGTAATGAAAAACTGTTTTTT. This gives the protein CATSRYGTESNEKLFF. Full variable domain (rest looked up from reference TRBV15 and TRBJ1-4): DAMVIQNPRYQVTQFGKPVTLSCSQTLNHNVMYWYQQKSSQAPKLLFHYYDKDFNNEADTPDNFQSRRPNTSFCFLDIRSPGLGDTAMYLCATSRYGTESNEKLFFGSGTQLSVL.

This clonotype appeared many times. The gene calls are TRBV6-1 and TRBJ2-2; 13 bases agree with TRBD2. CDR1 and CDR2 from the germline V gene are MNHNS and SASEGT. V shed 3 bases and J 2 bases; nucleotides not matched to a gene: 6. This CDR3 contains 18 residues. The CDR3 is CASSDLGLAGVNTGELFF. CDR3 in DNA: TGTGCCAGCAGTGACCTAGGACTAGCGGGGGTTAACACCGGGGAGCTGTTTTTT.

This clonotype has at least ten counts. The chain uses TRBV11-2 and TRBJ2-1; 12 nucleotides agree with TRBD2. J lost 8 bases, V lost 1 base, and 6 bases had no gene match. In germline, CDR1 is SGHAT, CDR2 FQNNGV. This CDR3 comprises 16 residues. The CDR3 loop reads CASSLGRLAGVHEQFF. The DNA of the CDR3 is TGTGCCAGCAGCTTAGGCCGACTAGCGGGAGTACATGAGCAGTTCTTC. Full variable domain (rest looked up from reference TRBV11-2 and TRBJ2-1): EAGVAQSPRYKIIEKRQSVAFWCNPISGHATLYWYQQILGQGPKLLIQFQNNGVVDDSQLPKDRFSAERLKGVDSTLKIQPAKLEDSAVYLCASSLGRLAGVHEQFFGPGTRLTVL.

At least ten counts were recorded for this clonotype. This rearrangement joins TRBV28 to TRBJ2-6, with 11 bases that match TRBD1. After removal of 3 bases from V and 3 bases from J, the junction contained 16 bases not matched to a gene. Germline V CDR1 and CDR2: MDHEN, SYDVKM. This CDR3 region has 21 residues. The CDR3 is CASSFAGQQDRGLSGANVLTF. The CDR3 nucleotides read TGTGCCAGCAGTTTTGCCGGTCAACAGGACAGGGGGCTTAGTGGGGCCAACGTCCTGACTTTC.

The table lists this clonotype with many counts. The chain links TRBV4-3 to TRBJ1-2; 11 bases fit TRBD1. Germline V gene data show CDR1 as LGHNA and CDR2 as YSLEER. Trimming cost V 1 base and J 7 bases; bases outside gene matches: 8. This CDR3 region has 16 residues. CDR3 loop: CASSQVGRTGGGGYTF. CDR3 nucleotides: TGCGCCAGCAGCCAAGTTGGCCGGACAGGGGGCGGTGGCTACACCTTC.